This T cell receptor (beta chain) came from a study of vaccination and CD4 T cells after COVID-19. Turning to the study itself: Either a CEFX pool, an HIV-1 Nef pool, or no peptide was added to control cultures.

V was shortened by 0 bases and J by 0 bases, with 13 bases between the two germline ends. Germline values: CDR1 SGHRS, CDR2 YFSETQ. The CDR3 extends over 18 amino acids. As for treatment: roughly nine-day PBMC culture with coronavirus spike peptide pools or control peptides (ViraFEST assay). At the Johns Hopkins FTIC core, DNA taken from cultured CD4+ T cells was sequenced by way of the Oncomine TCR Beta short-read assay. TCRdb re-derived calls from the PCR reads in MiXCR, one entry per CDR3 protein. Of roughly 28,000 distinct CDR3 sequences detected, about 60% appear once; the ten largest clones hold about 15%. The count of this clonotype is one. The antigen is not known.

This material consisted of CD4+ T cells from blood, cultured in vitro, taken after SARS-CoV-2 vaccination. The TCR was taken from a human donor who received a COVID-19 vaccine. This chain connects TRBV5-1 to TRBJ2-6, with a weak D call TRBD1 (5 bases). The CDR3 spells CASSLEGVHSSGANVLTF. CDR3 in DNA: TGCGCCAGCAGCTTGGAAGGGGTTCATTCCTCTGGGGCCAACGTCCTGACTTTC.